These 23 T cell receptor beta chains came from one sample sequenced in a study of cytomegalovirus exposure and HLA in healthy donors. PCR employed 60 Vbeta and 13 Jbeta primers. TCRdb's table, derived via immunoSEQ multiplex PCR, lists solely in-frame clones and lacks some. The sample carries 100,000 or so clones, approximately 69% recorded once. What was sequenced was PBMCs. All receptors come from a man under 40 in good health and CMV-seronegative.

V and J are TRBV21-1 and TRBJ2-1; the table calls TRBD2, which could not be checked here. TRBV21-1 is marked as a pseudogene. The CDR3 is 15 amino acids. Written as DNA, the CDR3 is TGTGCCAGCAGCAAACTAGCGGGCTCCTACAATGAGCAGTTCTTC. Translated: CASSKLAGSYNEQFF.

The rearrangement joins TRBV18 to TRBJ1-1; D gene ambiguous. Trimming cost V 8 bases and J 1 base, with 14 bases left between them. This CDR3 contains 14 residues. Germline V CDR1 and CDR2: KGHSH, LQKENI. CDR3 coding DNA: TGTGCCAGCGGGAGTCGAACAGCGAACACTGAAGCTTTCTTT. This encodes CASGSRTANTEAFF.

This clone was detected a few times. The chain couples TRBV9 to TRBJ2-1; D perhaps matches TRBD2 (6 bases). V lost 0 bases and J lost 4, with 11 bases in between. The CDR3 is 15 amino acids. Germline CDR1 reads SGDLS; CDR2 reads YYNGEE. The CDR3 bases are TGTGCCAGCAGCGTAGGGGCGGGACTTTACAATGAGCAGTTCTTC. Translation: CASSVGAGLYNEQFF.

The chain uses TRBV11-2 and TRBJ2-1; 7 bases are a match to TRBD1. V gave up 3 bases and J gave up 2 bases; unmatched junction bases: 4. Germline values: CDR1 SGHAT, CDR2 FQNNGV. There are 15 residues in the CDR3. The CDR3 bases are TGTGCCAGCAGCTTGGGACAGCCGACCTACAATGAGCAGTTCTTC. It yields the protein CASSLGQPTYNEQFF.

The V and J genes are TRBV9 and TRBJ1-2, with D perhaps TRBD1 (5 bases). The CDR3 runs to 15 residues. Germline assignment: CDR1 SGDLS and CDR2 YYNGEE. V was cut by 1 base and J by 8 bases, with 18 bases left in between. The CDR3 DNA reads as TGTGCCAGCAGCGTAATATCGGGGGGGGATTCGGGCTACACCTTC. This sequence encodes CASSVISGGDSGYTF.

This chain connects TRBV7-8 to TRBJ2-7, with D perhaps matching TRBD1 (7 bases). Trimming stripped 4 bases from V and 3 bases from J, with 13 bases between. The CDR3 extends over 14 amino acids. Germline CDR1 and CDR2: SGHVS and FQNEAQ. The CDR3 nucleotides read TGTGCCAGCAGCTGGGGGGACAGAGACTACGAGCAGTACTTC. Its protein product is CASSWGDRDYEQYF.

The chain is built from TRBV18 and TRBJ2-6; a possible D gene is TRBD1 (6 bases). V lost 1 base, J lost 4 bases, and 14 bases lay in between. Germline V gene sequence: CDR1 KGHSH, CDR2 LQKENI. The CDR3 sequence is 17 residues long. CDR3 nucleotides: TGTGCCAGCTCACCACAACAGGGACGACGGGGGGCCAACGTCCTGACTTTC. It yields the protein CASSPQQGRRGANVLTF.

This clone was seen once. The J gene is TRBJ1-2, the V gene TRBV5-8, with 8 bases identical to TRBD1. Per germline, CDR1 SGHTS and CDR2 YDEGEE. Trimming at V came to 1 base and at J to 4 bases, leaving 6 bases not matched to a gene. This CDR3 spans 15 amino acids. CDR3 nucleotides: TGTGCCAGCAGCTTGAGCCAGGGGGCTACCTATGGCTACACCTTC. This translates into CASSLSQGATYGYTF. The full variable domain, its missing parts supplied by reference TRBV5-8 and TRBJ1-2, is EAGVTQSPTHLIKTRGQQATLRCSPISGHTSVYWYQQALGLGLQFLLWYDEGEERNRGNFPPRFSGRQFPNYSSELNVNALELEDSALYLCASSLSQGATYGYTFGSGTRLTVV.

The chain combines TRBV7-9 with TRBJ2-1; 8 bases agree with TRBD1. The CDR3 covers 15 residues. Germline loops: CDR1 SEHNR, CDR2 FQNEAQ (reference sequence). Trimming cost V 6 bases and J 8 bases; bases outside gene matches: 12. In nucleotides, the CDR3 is TGTGCCAGCAGTTTGGGGACAGGCGGTAACGATGAGCAGTTCTTC. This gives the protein CASSLGTGGNDEQFF.

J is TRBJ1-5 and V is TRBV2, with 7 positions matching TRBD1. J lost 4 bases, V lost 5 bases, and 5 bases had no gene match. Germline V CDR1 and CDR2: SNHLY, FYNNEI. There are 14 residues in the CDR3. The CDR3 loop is CASSSEQGNQPQHF. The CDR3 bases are TGTGCCAGCAGTTCGGAACAGGGGAATCAGCCCCAGCATTTT.

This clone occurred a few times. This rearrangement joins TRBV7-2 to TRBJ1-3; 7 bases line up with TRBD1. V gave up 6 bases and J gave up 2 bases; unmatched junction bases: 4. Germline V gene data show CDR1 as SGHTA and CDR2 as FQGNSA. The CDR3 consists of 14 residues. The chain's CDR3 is CASRSQGAGNTIYF. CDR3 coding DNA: TGTGCCAGCAGATCGCAGGGGGCTGGAAACACCATATATTTT.

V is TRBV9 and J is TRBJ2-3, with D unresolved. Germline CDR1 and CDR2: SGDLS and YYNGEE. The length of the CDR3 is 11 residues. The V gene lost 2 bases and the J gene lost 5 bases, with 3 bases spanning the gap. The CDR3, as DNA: TGTGCCAGCAGCGTTAAAGATACGCAGTATTTT. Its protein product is CASSVKDTQYF.

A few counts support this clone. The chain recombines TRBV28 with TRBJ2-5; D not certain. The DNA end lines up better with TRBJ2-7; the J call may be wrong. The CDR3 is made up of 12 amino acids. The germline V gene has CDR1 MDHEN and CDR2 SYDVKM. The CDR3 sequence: CASSLMSYEQYF. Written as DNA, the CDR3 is TGTGCCAGCAGTTTGATGAGCTACGAGCAGTACTTC.

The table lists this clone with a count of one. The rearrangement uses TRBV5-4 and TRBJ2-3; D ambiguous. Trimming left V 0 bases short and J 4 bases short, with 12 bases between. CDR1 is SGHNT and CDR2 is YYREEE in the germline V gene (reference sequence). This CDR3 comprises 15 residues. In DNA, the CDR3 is TGTGCCAGCAGCTTGGGAGGTTTCGGGTCAGATACGCAGTATTTT. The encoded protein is CASSLGGFGSDTQYF.

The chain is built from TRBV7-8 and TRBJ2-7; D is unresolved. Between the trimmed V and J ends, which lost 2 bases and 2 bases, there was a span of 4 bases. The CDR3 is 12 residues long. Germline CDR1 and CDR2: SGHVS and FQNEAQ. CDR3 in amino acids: CASSLPAYEQYF. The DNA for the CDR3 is TGTGCCAGCAGCTTACCCGCCTACGAGCAGTACTTC.

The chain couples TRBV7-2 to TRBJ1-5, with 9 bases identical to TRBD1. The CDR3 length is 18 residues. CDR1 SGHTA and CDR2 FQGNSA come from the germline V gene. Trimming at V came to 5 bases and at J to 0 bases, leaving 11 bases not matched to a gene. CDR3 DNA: TGTGCCAGCAGCCCTACCCGACAGGGGGTTTATAGCAATCAGCCCCAGCATTTT. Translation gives CASSPTRQGVYSNQPQHF.

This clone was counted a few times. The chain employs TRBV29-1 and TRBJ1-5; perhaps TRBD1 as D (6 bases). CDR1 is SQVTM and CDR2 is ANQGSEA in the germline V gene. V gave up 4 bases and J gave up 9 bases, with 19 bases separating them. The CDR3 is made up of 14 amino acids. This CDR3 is CSVAGGTSTGPQHF. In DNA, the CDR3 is TGCAGCGTTGCGGGGGGGACAAGCACGGGGCCCCAGCATTTT. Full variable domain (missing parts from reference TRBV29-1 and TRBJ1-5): SAVISQKPSRDICQRGTSLTIQCQVDSQVTMMFWYRQQPGQSLTLIATANQGSEATYESGFVIDKFPISRPNLTFSTLTVSNMSPEDSSIYLCSVAGGTSTGPQHFGDGTRLSIL.

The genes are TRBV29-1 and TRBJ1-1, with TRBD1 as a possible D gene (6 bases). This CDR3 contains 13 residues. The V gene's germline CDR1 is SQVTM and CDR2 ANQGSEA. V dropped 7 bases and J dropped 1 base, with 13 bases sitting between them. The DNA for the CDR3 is TGCAGCGCTACCTCGGACAGGAACACTGAAGCTTTCTTT. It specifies CSATSDRNTEAFF.

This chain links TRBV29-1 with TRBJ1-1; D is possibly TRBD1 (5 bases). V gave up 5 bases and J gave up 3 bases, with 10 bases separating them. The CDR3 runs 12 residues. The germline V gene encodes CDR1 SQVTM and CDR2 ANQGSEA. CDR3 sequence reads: CSVRGGYTEAFF. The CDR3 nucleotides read TGCAGCGTTAGGGGAGGGTACACTGAAGCTTTCTTT.

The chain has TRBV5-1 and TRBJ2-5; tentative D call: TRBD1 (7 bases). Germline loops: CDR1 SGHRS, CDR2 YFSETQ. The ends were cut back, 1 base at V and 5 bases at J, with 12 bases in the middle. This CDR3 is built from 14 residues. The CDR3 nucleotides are TGCGCCAGCAGCTTGACAGGGGCGGGGGAGACCCAGTACTTC. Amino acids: CASSLTGAGETQYF.

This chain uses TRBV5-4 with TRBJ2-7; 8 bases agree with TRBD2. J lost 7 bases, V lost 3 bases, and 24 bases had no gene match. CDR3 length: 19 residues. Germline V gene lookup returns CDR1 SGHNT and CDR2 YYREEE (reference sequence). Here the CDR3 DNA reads TGTGCCAGCAGCTCGGGGGGGGCCCCTCCGGGAGGGCCTGATGGTGAGCAGTACTTC. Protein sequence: CASSSGGAPPGGPDGEQYF. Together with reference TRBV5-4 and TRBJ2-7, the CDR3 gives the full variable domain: ETGVTQSPTHLIKTRGQQVTLRCSSQSGHNTVSWYQQALGQGPQFIFQYYREEENGRGNFPPRFSGLQFPNYSSELNVNALELDDSALYLCASSSGGAPPGGPDGEQYFGPGTRLTVT.

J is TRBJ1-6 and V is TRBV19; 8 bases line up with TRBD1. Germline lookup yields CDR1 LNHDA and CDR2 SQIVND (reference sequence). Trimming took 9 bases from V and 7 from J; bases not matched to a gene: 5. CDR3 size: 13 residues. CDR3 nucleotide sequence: TGTGCCAGCCTCAGGGGGCTGAATTCACCCCTCCACTTT. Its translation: CASLRGLNSPLHF.

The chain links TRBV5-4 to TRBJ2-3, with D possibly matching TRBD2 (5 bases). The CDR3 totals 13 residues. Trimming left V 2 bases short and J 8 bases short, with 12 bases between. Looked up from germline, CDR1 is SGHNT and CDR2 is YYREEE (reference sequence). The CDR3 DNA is TGTGCCAGCAGCTTCGTCGGGAAGGGTACGCAGTATTTT. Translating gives CASSFVGKGTQYF.